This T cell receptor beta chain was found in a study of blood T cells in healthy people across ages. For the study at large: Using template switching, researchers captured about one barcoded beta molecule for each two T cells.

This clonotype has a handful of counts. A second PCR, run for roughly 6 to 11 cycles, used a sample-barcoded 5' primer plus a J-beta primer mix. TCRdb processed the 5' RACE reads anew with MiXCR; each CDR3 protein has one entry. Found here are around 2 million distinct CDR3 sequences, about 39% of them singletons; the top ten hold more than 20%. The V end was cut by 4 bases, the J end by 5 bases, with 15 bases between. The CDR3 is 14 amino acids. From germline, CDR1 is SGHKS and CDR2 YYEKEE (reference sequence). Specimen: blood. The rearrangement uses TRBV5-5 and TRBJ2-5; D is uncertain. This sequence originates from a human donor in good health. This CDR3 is CASSTQREWETQYF. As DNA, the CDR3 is TGTGCCAGCAGCACCCAGCGTGAGTGGGAGACCCAGTACTTC.